The sequence of this T cell receptor (beta chain) was determined in a study of cytomegalovirus exposure and HLA in healthy donors. In the study overall: Most donors, less than 85% of 350 to 450 genotyped, fell in the Caucasian-associated ancestry cluster.

Primers: 60 Vbeta forward and 13 Jbeta reverse. TCRdb keeps only in-frame clones here, not all; method: immunoSEQ multiplex PCR. The table includes over 100,000 clones, almost 80% detected once. Whole-study results and caveats: With later analysis, a missense DCLRE1C variant became linked to TCR beta V- and J-gene trimming. An analysis that came later showed most CMV-associated TCR beta chains appearing HLA-restricted.

Concerning this clone: Its antigen is still unknown.

Nominally healthy donors were sampled, though unrecorded immune exposures were likely. The germline V and J ends were trimmed by 4 bases and 3 bases, with 5 bases remaining between them. Germline V gene data show CDR1 as LGHNT and CDR2 as FRNRAP. The CDR3 contains 12 residues. The sequence came from a female donor in good health and CMV-seronegative. Sequenced: PBMCs. The chain recombines TRBV12-5 with TRBJ2-3; no definite D call. The CDR3 DNA sequence: TGTGCTAGTGGTTCTCGTACAGATACGCAGTATTTT. This codes for CASGSRTDTQYF.